This T cell receptor (beta chain) was sequenced in a study of long-term antiretroviral therapy in people with HIV. Study-wide results and caveats: In samples taken after ART, diversity increased but remained below transplant donor control levels.

Each HIV-infected participant was given treatment in the United States. It was version v3.0 of the immunoSEQ assay that was run at survey level. The method was immunoSEQ multiplex PCR; TCRdb's version includes in-frame clones alone and lacks a portion of them. This table holds 25,000 to 35,000 clones, 85% to 95% found once. This CDR3 is built from 14 residues. CDR1 and CDR2 from the germline V gene are LNHDA and SQIVND (reference sequence). V shed 3 bases and J shed 9 bases, with 15 bases lying between them. This clone was picked up a small number of times. Its antigen is not known. The input for sequencing was unsorted PBMCs, taken around 6.5 years after starting antiretroviral therapy. The chain combines TRBV19 with TRBJ1-5; D is uncertain. The sequence came from a woman between 35 and 50 years old with HIV. The CDR3 coding sequence is TGTGCCAGTAGTATCCCGGCGGAGTCAGGGCCCCAGCATTTT. Residues: CASSIPAESGPQHF.